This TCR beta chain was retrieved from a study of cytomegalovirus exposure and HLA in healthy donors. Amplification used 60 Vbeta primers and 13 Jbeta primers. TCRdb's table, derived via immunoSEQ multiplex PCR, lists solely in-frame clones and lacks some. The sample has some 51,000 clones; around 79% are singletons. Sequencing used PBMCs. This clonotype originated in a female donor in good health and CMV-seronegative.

CDR3 nucleotides: TGTGCCAGCAGTGGTACAGGGGGCCCAGATACGCAGTATTTT. It specifies CASSGTGGPDTQYF. The gene calls are TRBV2 and TRBJ2-3; 9 bases line up with TRBD1. The V gene's germline CDR1 is SNHLY and CDR2 FYNNEI. The CDR3 sequence is 14 residues long. V lost 4 bases, J lost 4 bases, and 3 bases stayed unmatched.